These 16 T cell receptor beta chains were sequenced from one sample in a study of T cell responses to AZD1222 COVID-19 vaccine. The assay was immunoSEQ multiplex PCR, and TCRdb's table has in-frame clones only and misses some. The sample has under 140,000 clones; 80% to 95% are singletons. Sequenced material: peripheral blood, taken on day 0 of AZD1222 vaccination. The receptors were sampled from an adult in good health.

The gene calls are TRBV30 and TRBJ2-1; 9 nucleotides align to TRBD2. After removal of 4 bases from V and 7 bases from J, the junction contained 11 bases not matched to a gene. Per the germline V gene, CDR1 is GTSNPN and CDR2 is SVGIG (reference sequence). This CDR3 is built from 15 residues. The CDR3: CAWNPGAGGRNEQFF. The CDR3 DNA reads TGTGCCTGGAACCCCGGGGCGGGGGGGCGTAATGAGCAGTTCTTC.

The chain recombines TRBV19 with TRBJ2-2; D gene uncertain. Germline values: CDR1 LNHDA, CDR2 SQIVND (reference sequence). CDR3 length: 12 amino acids. V lost 5 bases and J 6 bases, leaving 7 bases between the germline ends. CDR3 protein: CASSRWSGELFF. CDR3 nucleotide sequence: TGTGCCAGTAGTCGGTGGTCCGGGGAGCTGTTTTTT.

The chain's CDR3 is CASSPLDNSPLHF. In DNA form, the CDR3 reads TGTGCCAGCTCACCCCTAGATAATTCACCCCTCCACTTT. This chain connects TRBV18 to TRBJ1-6; no definite D call. CDR3 length: 13 amino acids. Germline V lookup: CDR1 KGHSH, CDR2 LQKENI. V lost 3 bases and J lost 5, with 5 bases in between.

This clone was seen only once. CDR3 sequence reads: CASSEDRRQNGYTF. In DNA form, the CDR3 reads TGTGCCAGCAGTGAGGACAGAAGACAAAATGGCTACACCTTC. V is TRBV6-4 and J is TRBJ1-2, with D possibly TRBD1 on 6 matching bases. Trimming took 3 bases from V and 6 from J, leaving 14 bases between them. Germline CDR1 and CDR2: MRHNA and SNTAGT. This CDR3 contains 14 residues.

The chain is built from TRBV19 and TRBJ1-5; D is perhaps TRBD1 (5 bases). V lost 8 bases to trimming and J lost 2 bases, with 10 bases between them. CDR3 length: 13 residues. CDR1 is LNHDA, CDR2 SQIVND, per germline (reference sequence). This chain's CDR3 is CASGTQGNQPQHF. Written as DNA, the CDR3 is TGTGCCAGTGGTACACAGGGCAATCAGCCCCAGCATTTT.

The chain joins TRBV2 to TRBJ1-5; D unresolved. This CDR3 has 15 amino acids. The V end lost 6 bases, the J end lost 2 bases, and 14 bases lay between the germline ends. Germline V lookup: CDR1 SNHLY, CDR2 FYNNEI. CDR3 amino acids: CASRDWGSGNQPQHF. The CDR3 DNA follows: TGTGCCAGCAGGGACTGGGGATCCGGCAATCAGCCCCAGCATTTT.

The chain carries TRBV6-6 and TRBJ2-7; tentatively, D is TRBD1 (5 bases). V was shortened by 6 bases and J by 3 bases, with 6 bases between the two germline ends. This CDR3 is 11 amino acids long. CDR1 and CDR2 from the germline V gene are MNHNY and SVGAGI (reference sequence). CDR3: CASSDSYEQYF. The CDR3 DNA follows: TGTGCCAGCAGCGACAGCTACGAGCAGTACTTC.

The CDR3 DNA is TGTGCCTGGAGTGCGCTCCGGACAGGGGATAAGCAGTACTTC. Translation gives CAWSALRTGDKQYF. The gene calls are TRBV30 and TRBJ2-7; 9 positions match TRBD1. The CDR3 runs to 14 residues. CDR1 and CDR2 (germline): GTSNPN, SVGIG (reference sequence). V shed 1 base and J 8 bases; nucleotides not matched to a gene: 9.

Here the CDR3 reads CASSLSRDRGGSGANVLTF. The CDR3 DNA reads as TGTGCCAGCAGCTTGTCGCGGGACAGGGGAGGATCTGGGGCCAACGTCCTGACTTTC. The J gene is TRBJ2-6, the V gene TRBV5-4; 10 bases line up with TRBD1. The length of the CDR3 is 19 residues. Germline loops: CDR1 SGHNT, CDR2 YYREEE (reference sequence). Trimming cost V 1 base and J 1 base; bases outside gene matches: 8.

The gene calls are TRBV7-2 and TRBJ2-3; 8 nucleotides align to TRBD2. V gave up 3 bases and J gave up 3 bases; unmatched junction bases: 11. CDR3 size: 17 residues. Germline values: CDR1 SGHTA, CDR2 FQGNSA. CDR3 residues: CASSFLLRGGPTDTQYF. The CDR3 DNA reads TGTGCCAGCAGCTTTCTCCTACGGGGGGGCCCGACAGATACGCAGTATTTT.

The rearrangement links TRBV3-1 (or the pseudogene TRBV3-2) to TRBJ2-2; D is unresolved. V was pared by 3 bases and J by 0 bases, with 8 bases between. CDR1 and CDR2 from the germline V gene are LGHDT and YNNKEL (reference sequence). There are 15 residues in the CDR3. In nucleotides, the CDR3 is TGTGCCAGCAGCCAGGGCACGACGAACACCGGGGAGCTGTTTTTT. Amino acids: CASSQGTTNTGELFF.

V and J are TRBV5-8 and TRBJ1-4; 9 nucleotides agree with TRBD1. The CDR3 is 14 residues long. The germline V gene encodes CDR1 SGHTS and CDR2 YDEGEE. V shed 4 bases, J shed 5 bases, and the junction held 3 bases outside the gene matches. The CDR3 reads CASSRDRVNEKLFF. The CDR3, as DNA: TGTGCCAGCAGCCGGGACAGGGTCAATGAAAAACTGTTTTTT. Filled out from reference TRBV5-8 and TRBJ1-4, the complete variable domain reads EAGVTQSPTHLIKTRGQQATLRCSPISGHTSVYWYQQALGLGLQFLLWYDEGEERNRGNFPPRFSGRQFPNYSSELNVNALELEDSALYLCASSRDRVNEKLFFGSGTQLSVL.

The chain joins TRBV6-5 to TRBJ1-6; the D gene is possibly TRBD1 (6 bases). V was clipped by 0 bases and J by 14 bases, with 17 bases between them. The CDR3 has 15 residues. Germline values: CDR1 MNHEY, CDR2 SVGAGI. CDR3 residues: CASSYSINRVGALHF. Here the CDR3 DNA reads TGTGCCAGCAGTTACTCGATCAACAGGGTCGGGGCCCTCCACTTT.

The chain is built from TRBV3-1 (or the pseudogene TRBV3-2) and TRBJ1-2; perhaps TRBD1 as D (6 bases). The V gene's germline CDR1 is LGHDT and CDR2 YNNKEL (reference sequence). V lost 4 bases and J 2 bases, leaving 17 bases between the germline ends. The CDR3 spans 16 residues. In DNA, the CDR3 is TGTGCCAGCAGCCGGCAAGCCCAGACAGGCAACTATGGCTACACCTTC. Residues: CASSRQAQTGNYGYTF.

The chain recombines TRBV14 with TRBJ1-1; D is unresolved. Trimming stripped 3 bases from V and 7 bases from J, with 6 bases between. The CDR3 extends over 11 amino acids. Germline CDR1 is SGHDN and CDR2 is FVKESK. In nucleotides, the CDR3 is TGTGCCAGCAGCCACTCGAATGAAGCTTTCTTT. It specifies CASSHSNEAFF.

This CDR3 reads CASSESTGYGYTF. In DNA form, the CDR3 reads TGCGCCAGCAGTGAGTCGACAGGCTATGGCTACACCTTC. This rearrangement joins TRBV10-1 to TRBJ1-2; D is possibly TRBD1 (6 bases). This CDR3 is 13 amino acids long. The V gene's germline CDR1 is WNHNN and CDR2 SYGVQD (reference sequence). Trimming left V 0 bases short and J 4 bases short, with 6 bases between.